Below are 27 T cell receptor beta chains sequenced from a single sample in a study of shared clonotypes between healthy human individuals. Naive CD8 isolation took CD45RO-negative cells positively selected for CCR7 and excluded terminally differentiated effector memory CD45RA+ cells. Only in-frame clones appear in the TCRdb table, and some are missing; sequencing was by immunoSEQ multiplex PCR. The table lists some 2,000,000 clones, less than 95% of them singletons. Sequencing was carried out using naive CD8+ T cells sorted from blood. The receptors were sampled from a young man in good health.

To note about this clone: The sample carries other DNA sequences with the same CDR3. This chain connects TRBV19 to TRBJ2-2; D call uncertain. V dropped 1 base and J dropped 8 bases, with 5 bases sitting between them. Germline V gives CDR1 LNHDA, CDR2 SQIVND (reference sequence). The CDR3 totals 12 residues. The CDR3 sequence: CASSIVAGELFF. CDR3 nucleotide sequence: TGTGCCAGTAGTATAGTGGCGGGGGAGCTGTTTTTT. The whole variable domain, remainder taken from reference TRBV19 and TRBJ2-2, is DGGITQSPKYLFRKEGQNVTLSCEQNLNHDAMYWYRQDPGQGLRLIYYSQIVNDFQKGDIAEGYSVSREKKESFPLTVTSAQKNPTAFYLCASSIVAGELFFGEGSRLTVL.

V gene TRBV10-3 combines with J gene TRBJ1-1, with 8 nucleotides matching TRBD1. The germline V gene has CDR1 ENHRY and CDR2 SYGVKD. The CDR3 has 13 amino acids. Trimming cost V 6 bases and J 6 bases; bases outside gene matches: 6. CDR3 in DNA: TGTGCCATCAGATCGGACAGGGATGCTGAAGCTTTCTTT. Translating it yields CAIRSDRDAEAFF.

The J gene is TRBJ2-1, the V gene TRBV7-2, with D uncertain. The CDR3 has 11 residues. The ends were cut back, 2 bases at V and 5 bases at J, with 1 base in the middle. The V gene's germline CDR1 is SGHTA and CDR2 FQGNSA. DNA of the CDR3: TGTGCCAGCAGCTTACACAATGAGCAGTTCTTC. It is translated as CASSLHNEQFF. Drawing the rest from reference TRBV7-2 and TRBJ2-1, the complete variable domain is GAGVSQSPSNKVTEKGKDVELRCDPISGHTALYWYRQSLGQGLEFLIYFQGNSAPDKSGLPSDRFSAERTGGSVSTLTIQRTQQEDSAVYLCASSLHNEQFFGPGTRLTVL.

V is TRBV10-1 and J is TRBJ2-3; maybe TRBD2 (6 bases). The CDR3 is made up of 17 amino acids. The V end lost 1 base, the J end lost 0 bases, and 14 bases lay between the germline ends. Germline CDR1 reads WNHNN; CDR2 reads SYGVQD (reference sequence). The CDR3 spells CASSEYGIGTSTDTQYF. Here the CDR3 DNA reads TGCGCCAGCAGTGAGTACGGTATCGGGACTAGCACAGATACGCAGTATTTT.

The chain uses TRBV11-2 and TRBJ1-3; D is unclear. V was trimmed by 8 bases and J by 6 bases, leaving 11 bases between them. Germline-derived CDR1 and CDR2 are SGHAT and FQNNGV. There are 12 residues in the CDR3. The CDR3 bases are TGTGCCAGCTTGGGGAGGGCAAACACCATATATTTT. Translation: CASLGRANTIYF.

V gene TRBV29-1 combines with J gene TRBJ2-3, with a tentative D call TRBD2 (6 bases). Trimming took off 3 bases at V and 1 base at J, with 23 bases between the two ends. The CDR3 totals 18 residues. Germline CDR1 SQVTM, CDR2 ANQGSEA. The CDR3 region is CSVEGFQLAVWGTDTQYF. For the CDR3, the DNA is TGCAGCGTTGAGGGTTTCCAACTAGCAGTTTGGGGCACAGATACGCAGTATTTT.

CDR3 nucleotides: TGTGCCAGCAGCTTGAATGGTGAAGCTTTCTTT. Its translation is CASSLNGEAFF. This sequence joins TRBV7-3 and TRBJ1-1; the D is unclear. Germline lookup yields CDR1 SGHTA and CDR2 FQGTGA. The CDR3 runs to 11 residues. V was clipped by 3 bases and J by 7 bases, with 6 bases between them.

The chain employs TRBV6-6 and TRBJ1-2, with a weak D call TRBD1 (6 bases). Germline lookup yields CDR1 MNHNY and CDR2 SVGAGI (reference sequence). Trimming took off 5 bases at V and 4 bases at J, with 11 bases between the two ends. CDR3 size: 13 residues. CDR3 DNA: TGTGCCAGCAGTACCGGGACATTCTATGGCTACACCTTC. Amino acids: CASSTGTFYGYTF.

In DNA form, the CDR3 reads TGCGCCAGCAGCCAAGTTGGGACTTCTTCCATCGACGAGCAGTACTTC. It is translated as CASSQVGTSSIDEQYF. The rearrangement joins TRBV4-1 to TRBJ2-7; D possibly corresponds to TRBD2 (6 bases). This CDR3 is 16 amino acids long. Germline CDR1 reads MGHRA; CDR2 reads YSYEKL. The V end was cut by 1 base, the J end by 5 bases, with 18 bases between.

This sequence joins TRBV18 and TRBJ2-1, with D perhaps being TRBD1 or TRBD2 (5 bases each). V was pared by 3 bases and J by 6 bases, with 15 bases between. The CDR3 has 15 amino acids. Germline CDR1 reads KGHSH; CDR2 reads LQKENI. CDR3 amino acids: CASSPEGTSGNEQFF. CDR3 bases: TGTGCCAGCTCACCCGAGGGGACCAGCGGCAATGAGCAGTTCTTC.

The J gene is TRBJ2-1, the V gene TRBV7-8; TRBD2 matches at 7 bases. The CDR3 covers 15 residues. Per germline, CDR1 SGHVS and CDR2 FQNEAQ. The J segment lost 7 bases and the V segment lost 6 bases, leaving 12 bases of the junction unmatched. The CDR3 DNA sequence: TGTGCCAGCAGTTTGGAGGGAGGGCCGGGGAATGAGCAGTTCTTC. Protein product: CASSLEGGPGNEQFF. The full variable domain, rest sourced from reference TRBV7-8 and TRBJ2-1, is GAGVSQSPRYKVAKRGQDVALRCDPISGHVSLFWYQQALGQGPEFLTYFQNEAQLDKSGLPSDRFFAERPEGSVSTLKIQRTQQEDSAVYLCASSLEGGPGNEQFFGPGTRLTVL.

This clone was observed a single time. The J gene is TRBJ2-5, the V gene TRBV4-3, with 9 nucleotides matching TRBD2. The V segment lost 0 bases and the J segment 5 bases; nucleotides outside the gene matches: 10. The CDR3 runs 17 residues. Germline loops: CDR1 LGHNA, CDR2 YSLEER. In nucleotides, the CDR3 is TGCGCCAGCAGCCAAGAAAAGGCGGGAGGGCCAAGTGAGACCCAGTACTTC. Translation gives CASSQEKAGGPSETQYF.

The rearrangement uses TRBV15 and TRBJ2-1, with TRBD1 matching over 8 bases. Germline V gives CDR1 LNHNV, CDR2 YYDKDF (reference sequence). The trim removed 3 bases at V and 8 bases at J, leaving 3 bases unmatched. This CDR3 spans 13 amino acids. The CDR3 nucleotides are TGTGCCACCAGCAGGGACAGGGTCGATGAGCAGTTCTTC. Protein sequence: CATSRDRVDEQFF. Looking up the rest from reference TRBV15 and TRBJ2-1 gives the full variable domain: DAMVIQNPRYQVTQFGKPVTLSCSQTLNHNVMYWYQQKSSQAPKLLFHYYDKDFNNEADTPDNFQSRRPNTSFCFLDIRSPGLGDTAMYLCATSRDRVDEQFFGPGTRLTVL.

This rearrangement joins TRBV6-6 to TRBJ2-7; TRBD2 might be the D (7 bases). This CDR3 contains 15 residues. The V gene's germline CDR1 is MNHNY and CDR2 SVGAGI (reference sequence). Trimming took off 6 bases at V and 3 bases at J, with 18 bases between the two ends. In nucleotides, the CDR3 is TGTGCCAGCAGCACCCTAGCGGAGGGGGTCTACGAGCAGTACTTC. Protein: CASSTLAEGVYEQYF.

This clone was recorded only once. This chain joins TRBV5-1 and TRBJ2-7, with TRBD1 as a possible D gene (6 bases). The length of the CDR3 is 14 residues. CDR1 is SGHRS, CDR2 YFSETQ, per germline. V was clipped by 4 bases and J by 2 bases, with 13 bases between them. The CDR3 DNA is TGCGCCAGCAGCCCTGAACAGGGACCCTACGAGCAGTACTTC. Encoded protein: CASSPEQGPYEQYF. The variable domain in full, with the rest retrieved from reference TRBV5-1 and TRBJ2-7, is KAGVTQTPRYLIKTRGQQVTLSCSPISGHRSVSWYQQTPGQGLQFLFEYFSETQRNKGNFPGRFSGRQFSNSRSEMNVSTLELGDSALYLCASSPEQGPYEQYFGPGTRLTVT.

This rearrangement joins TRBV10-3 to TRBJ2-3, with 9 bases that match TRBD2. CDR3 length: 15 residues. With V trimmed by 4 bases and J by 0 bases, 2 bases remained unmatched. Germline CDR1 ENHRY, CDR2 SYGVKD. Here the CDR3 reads CAISGLADSTDTQYF. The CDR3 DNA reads TGTGCCATCAGTGGACTAGCGGACAGCACAGATACGCAGTATTTT.

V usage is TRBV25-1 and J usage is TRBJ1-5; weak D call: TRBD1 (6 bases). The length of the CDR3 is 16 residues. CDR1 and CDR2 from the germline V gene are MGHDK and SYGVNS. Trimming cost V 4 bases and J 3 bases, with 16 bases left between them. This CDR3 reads CASSARRRGPNQPQHF. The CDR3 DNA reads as TGTGCCAGCAGTGCTCGCCGCAGGGGCCCCAATCAGCCCCAGCATTTT.

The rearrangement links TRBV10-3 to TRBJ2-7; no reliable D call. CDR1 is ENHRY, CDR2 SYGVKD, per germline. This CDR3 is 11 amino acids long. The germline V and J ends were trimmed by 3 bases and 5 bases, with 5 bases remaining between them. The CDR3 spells CAISERDEQYF. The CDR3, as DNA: TGTGCCATCAGTGAAAGAGACGAGCAGTACTTC.

The CDR3: CASSWSGTGLYEQYF. CDR3 DNA sequence: TGTGCCAGCAGCTGGTCAGGGACAGGGCTCTACGAGCAGTACTTC. This chain uses TRBV4-2 with TRBJ2-7; 9 bases line up with TRBD1. V gave up 5 bases and J gave up 3 bases; unmatched junction bases: 8. From germline, CDR1 is LGHNA and CDR2 YNFKEQ. The CDR3 spans 15 residues.

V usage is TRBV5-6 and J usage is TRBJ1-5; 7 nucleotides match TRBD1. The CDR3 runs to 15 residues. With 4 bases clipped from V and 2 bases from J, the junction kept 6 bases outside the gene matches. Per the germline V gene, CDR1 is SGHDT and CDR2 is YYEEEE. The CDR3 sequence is CASSSRQGRNQPQHF. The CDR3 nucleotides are TGTGCCAGCAGCAGCAGACAGGGTCGCAATCAGCCCCAGCATTTT.

The CDR3 sequence: CAWTAGGDNSPLHF. CDR3 DNA sequence: TGTGCCTGGACTGCAGGGGGGGATAATTCACCCCTCCACTTT. The chain carries TRBV30 and TRBJ1-6, with 7 bases lining up with TRBD1. V dropped 4 bases and J dropped 5; count of bases not matched to a gene: 5. Looked up from germline, CDR1 is GTSNPN and CDR2 is SVGIG (reference sequence). This CDR3 is built from 14 residues.

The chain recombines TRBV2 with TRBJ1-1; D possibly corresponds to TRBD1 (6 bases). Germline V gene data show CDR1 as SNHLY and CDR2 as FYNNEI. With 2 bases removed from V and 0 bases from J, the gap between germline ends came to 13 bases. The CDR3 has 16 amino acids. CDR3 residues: CASSERGGAMNTEAFF. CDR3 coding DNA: TGTGCCAGCAGTGAAAGGGGGGGAGCCATGAACACTGAAGCTTTCTTT.

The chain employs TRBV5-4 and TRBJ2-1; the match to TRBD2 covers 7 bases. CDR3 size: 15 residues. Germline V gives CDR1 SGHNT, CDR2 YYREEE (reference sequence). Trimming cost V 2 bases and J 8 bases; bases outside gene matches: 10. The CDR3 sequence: CASSFSGLGSDEQFF. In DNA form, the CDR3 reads TGTGCCAGCAGCTTTTCAGGACTAGGTTCGGATGAGCAGTTCTTC.

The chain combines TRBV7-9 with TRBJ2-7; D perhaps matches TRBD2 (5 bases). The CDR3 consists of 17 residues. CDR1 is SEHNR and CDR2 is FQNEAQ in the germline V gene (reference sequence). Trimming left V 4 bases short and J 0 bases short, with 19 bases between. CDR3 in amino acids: CASSSQWGSAISYEQYF. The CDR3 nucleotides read TGTGCCAGCAGCTCCCAATGGGGTAGCGCCATCTCCTACGAGCAGTACTTC.

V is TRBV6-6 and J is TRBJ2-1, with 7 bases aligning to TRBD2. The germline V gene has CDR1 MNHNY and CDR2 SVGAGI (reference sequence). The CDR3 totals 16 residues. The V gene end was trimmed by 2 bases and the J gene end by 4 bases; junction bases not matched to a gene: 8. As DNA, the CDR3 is TGTGCCAGCAGTTACGGAGCGGGGCCCGATTACAATGAGCAGTTCTTC. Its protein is CASSYGAGPDYNEQFF.

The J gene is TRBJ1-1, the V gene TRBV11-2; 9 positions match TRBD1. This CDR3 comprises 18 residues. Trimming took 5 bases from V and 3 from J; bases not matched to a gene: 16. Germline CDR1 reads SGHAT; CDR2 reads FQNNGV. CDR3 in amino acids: CASSPTNQNRGRDTEAFF. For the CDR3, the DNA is TGTGCCAGCAGCCCGACCAACCAGAACAGGGGGCGAGACACTGAAGCTTTCTTT.

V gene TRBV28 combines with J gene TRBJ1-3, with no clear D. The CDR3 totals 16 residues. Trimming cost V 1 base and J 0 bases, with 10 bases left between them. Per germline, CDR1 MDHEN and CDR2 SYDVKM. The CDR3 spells CASSLFAESSGNTIYF. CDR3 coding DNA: TGTGCCAGCAGTTTATTTGCGGAGAGCTCTGGAAACACCATATATTTT.